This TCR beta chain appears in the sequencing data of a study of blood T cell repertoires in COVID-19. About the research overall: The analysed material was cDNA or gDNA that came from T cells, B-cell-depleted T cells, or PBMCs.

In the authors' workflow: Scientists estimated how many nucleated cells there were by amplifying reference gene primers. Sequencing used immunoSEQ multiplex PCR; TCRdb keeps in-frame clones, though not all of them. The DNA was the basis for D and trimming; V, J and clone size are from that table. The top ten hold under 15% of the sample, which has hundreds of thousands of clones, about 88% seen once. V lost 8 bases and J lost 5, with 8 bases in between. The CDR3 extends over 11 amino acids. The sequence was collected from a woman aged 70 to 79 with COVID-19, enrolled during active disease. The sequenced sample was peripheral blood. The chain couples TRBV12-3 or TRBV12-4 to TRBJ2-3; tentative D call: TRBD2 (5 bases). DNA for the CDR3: TGTGCCAGCCGACTAATAGATACGCAGTATTTT. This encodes CASRLIDTQYF.